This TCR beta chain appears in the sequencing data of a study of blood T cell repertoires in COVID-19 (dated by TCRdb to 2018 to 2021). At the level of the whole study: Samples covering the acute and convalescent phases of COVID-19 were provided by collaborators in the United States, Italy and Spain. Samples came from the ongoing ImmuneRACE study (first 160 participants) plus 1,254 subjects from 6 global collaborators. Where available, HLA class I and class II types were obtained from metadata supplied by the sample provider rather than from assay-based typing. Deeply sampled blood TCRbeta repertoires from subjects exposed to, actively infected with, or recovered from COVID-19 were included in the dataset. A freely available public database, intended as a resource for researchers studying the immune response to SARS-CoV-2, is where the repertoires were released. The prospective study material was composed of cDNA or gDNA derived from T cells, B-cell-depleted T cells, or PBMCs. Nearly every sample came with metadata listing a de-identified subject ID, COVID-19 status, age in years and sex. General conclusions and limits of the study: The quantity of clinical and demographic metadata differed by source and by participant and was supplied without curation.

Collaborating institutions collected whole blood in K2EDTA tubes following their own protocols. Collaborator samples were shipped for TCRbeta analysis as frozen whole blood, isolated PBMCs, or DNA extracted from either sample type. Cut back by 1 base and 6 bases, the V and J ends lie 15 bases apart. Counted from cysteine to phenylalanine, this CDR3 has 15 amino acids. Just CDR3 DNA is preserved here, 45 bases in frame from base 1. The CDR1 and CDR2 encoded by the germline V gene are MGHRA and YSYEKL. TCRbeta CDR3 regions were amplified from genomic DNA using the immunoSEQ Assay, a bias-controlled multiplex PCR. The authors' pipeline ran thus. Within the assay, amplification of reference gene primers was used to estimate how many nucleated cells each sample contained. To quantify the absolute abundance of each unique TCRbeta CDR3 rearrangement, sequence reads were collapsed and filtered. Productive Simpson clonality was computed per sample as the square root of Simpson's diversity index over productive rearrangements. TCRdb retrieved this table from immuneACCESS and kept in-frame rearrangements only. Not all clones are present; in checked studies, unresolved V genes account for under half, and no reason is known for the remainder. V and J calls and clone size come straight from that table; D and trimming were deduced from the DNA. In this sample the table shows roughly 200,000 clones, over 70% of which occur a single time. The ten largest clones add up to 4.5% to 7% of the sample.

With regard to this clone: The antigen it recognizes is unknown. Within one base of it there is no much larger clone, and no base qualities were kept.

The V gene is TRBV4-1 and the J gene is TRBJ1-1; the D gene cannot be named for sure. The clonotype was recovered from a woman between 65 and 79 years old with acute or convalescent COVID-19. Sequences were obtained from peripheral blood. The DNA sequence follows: TGCGCCAGCAGCCAAGGGACGGGCGGGAGTCCTGAAGCTTTCTTT. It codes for CASSQGTGGSPEAFF.